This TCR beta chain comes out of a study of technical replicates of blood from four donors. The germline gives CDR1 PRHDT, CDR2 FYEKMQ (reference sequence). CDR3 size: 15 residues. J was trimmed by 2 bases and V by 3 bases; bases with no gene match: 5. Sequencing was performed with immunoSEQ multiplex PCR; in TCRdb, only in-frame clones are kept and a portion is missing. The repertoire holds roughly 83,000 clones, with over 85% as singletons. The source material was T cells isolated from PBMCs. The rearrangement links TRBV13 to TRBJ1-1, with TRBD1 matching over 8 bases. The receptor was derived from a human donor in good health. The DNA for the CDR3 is TGTGCCAGCAGCTTGGGGACAGGAACAAACACTGAAGCTTTCTTT. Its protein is CASSLGTGTNTEAFF.